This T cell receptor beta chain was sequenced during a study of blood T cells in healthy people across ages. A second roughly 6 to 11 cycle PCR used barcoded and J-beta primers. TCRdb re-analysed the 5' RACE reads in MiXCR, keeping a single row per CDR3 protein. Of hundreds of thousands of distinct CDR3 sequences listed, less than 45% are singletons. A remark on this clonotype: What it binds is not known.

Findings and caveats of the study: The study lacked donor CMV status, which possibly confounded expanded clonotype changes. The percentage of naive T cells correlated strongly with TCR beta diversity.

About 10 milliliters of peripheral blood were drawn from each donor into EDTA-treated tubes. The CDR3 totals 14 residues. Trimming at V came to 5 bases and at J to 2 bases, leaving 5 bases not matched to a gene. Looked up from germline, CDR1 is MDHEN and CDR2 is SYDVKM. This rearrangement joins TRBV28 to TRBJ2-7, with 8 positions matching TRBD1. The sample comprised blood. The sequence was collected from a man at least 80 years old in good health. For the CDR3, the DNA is TGTGCCAGCAGTACGACAGGGGCAACCTACGAGCAGTACTTC. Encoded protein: CASSTTGATYEQYF.